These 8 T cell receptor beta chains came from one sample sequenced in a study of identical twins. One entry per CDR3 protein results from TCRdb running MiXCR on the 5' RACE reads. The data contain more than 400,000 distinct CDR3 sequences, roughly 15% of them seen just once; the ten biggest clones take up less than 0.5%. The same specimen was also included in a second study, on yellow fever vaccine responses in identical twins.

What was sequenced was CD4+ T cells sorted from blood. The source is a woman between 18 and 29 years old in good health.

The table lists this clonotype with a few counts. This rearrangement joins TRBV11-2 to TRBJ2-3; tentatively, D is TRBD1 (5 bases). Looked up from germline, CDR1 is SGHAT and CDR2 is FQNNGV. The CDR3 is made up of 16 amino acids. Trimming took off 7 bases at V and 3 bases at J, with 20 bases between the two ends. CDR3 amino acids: CASTTRAGRGTDTQYF. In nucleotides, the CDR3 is TGTGCCAGCACCACCCGTGCAGGGCGAGGAACAGATACGCAGTATTTT.

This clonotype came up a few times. CDR3 in amino acids: CASSQDLGGQPQHF. CDR3 coding DNA: TGTGCCAGCAGCCAAGATTTGGGGGGACAGCCCCAGCATTTT. The chain recombines TRBV3-1 with TRBJ1-5, with D perhaps matching TRBD1 (5 bases). There are 14 residues in the CDR3. The V gene lost 0 bases and the J gene lost 7 bases, with 10 bases spanning the gap. Germline CDR1 reads LGHDT; CDR2 reads YNNKEL (reference sequence).

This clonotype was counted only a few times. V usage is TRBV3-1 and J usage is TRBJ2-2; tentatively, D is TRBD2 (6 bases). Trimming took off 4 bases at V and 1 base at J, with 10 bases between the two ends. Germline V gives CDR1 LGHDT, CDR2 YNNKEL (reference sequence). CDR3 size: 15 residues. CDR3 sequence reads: CASSRTMVNTGELFF. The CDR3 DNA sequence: TGTGCCAGCAGCCGGACTATGGTGAACACCGGGGAGCTGTTTTTT.

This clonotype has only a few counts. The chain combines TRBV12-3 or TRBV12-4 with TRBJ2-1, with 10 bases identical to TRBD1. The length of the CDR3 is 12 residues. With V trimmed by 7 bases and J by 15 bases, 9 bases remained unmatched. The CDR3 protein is CASNSGTGDTFF. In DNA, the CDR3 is TGTGCCAGCAATTCCGGGACAGGGGATACGTTCTTC.

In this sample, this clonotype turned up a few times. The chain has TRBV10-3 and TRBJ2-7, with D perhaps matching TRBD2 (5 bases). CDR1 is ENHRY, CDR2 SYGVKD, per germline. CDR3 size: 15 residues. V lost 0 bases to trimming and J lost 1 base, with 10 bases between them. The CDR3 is CAISESMAGSYEQYF. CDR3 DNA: TGTGCCATCAGTGAGTCGATGGCGGGTTCCTACGAGCAGTACTTC.

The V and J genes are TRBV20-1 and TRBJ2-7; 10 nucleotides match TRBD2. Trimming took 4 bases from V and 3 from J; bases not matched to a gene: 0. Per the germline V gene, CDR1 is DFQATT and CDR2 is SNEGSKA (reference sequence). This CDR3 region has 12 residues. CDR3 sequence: CSATSGGYEQYF. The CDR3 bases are TGCAGTGCTACTAGCGGGGGCTACGAGCAGTACTTC.

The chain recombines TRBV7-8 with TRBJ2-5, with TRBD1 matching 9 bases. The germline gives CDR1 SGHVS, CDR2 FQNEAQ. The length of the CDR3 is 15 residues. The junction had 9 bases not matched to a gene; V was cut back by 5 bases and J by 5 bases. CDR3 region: CASSPFRQGGETQYF. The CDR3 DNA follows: TGTGCCAGCAGCCCTTTCCGACAGGGGGGGGAGACCCAGTACTTC. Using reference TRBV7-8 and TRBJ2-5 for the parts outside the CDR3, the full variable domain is GAGVSQSPRYKVAKRGQDVALRCDPISGHVSLFWYQQALGQGPEFLTYFQNEAQLDKSGLPSDRFFAERPEGSVSTLKIQRTQQEDSAVYLCASSPFRQGGETQYFGPGTRLLVL.

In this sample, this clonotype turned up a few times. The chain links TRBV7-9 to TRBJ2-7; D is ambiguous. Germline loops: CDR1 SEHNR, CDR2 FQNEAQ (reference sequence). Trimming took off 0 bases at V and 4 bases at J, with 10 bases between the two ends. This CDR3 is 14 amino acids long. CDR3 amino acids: CASSLALGGYEQYF. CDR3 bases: TGTGCCAGCAGCTTAGCGTTGGGCGGATACGAGCAGTACTTC.